This is a list of T cell receptor beta chains from one sample in a study of blood T cell repertoires in COVID-19. The method was immunoSEQ multiplex PCR; TCRdb's version includes in-frame clones alone and lacks a portion of them. The sample consists of about 260,000 clones, around 86% of them appearing once. Sequencing was done on a sample of PBMCs or T cells enriched from blood (not recorded which). These receptors came from a woman aged 45-60 years who had recovered from COVID-19. The CDR3 runs from the conserved cysteine through the conserved F or W. D genes are given only for firm matches. Size tells how often a clone was seen (once, few, many) or the class of an expanded clone, and some rows leave it out.

clone size	V gene	J gene	D gene	CDR3 DNA	CDR3 protein
.	TRBV18	TRBJ2-7	.	TGTGCCAGCTCACTTCCGGGGTCGTCCTACGAGCAGTACTTC	CASSLPGSSYEQYF
once	TRBV5-1	TRBJ2-3	.	TGCGCCAGCAGCTTGGGGCATAGGGACACCAGCACAGATACGCAGTATTTT	CASSLGHRDTSTDTQYF
.	TRBV5-4	TRBJ2-7	TRBD1	TGTGCCAGCAGCTTTTGGACAGGAGCCTACGAGCAGTACTTC	CASSFWTGAYEQYF
.	TRBV9	TRBJ1-2	.	TGTGCCAGCAGCGCACAGGGTAGCTATGGCTACACCTTC	CASSAQGSYGYTF
.	TRBV3-1/TRBV3-2	TRBJ1-4	.	TGTGCCAGCAGCCAAATTCTGGGCGGAGGTGAGGAAAAACTGTTTTTT	CASSQILGGGEEKLFF
.	TRBV28	TRBJ2-7	TRBD1	TGTGCCAGCACCGTCGGGGACAGGAGCGCCTACGAGCAGTACTTC	CASTVGDRSAYEQYF
.	TRBV19	TRBJ2-1	.	TGTGCCAGTAGTATTACAGGGTCCCCTTACAATGAGCAGTTCTTC	CASSITGSPYNEQFF
.	TRBV7-2	TRBJ2-5	TRBD2	TGTGCCAGCAGCTTAGCACTAGCGGGGGCAACCCAAGAGACCCAGTACTTC	CASSLALAGATQETQYF
.	TRBV4-3	TRBJ2-5	TRBD2	TGCGCCAGCAGCCAAGATTGGGCTAGCGGGAGCGGGGAGACCCAGTACTTC	CASSQDWASGSGETQYF
.	TRBV30	TRBJ2-5	.	TGTGCCTGGGGGGCCGCGGGAAGGGCGGGAGAGACCCAGTACTTC	CAWGAAGRAGETQYF
once	TRBV5-6	TRBJ1-2	.	TGTGCCAGCAGTCTAGGAAACTATGGCTACACCTTC	CASSLGNYGYTF
.	TRBV7-9	TRBJ2-7	.	TGTGCCAGCAGTTCGACAATGGACTACGAGCAGTACTTC	CASSSTMDYEQYF
.	TRBV18	TRBJ2-7	.	TGTGCCAGCTCTAAGGGGGACCGCGGCTACGAGCAGTACTTC	CASSKGDRGYEQYF
once	TRBV28	TRBJ2-1	.	TGTGCCAGCAGTTTATTTAGCGGAAACACCTACAATGAGCAGTTCTTC	CASSLFSGNTYNEQFF
.	TRBV25-1	TRBJ2-7	TRBD1	TGTGCCAGCAGTCTCACGGGGACAGGGGGGGGTAGCGAGCAGTACTTC	CASSLTGTGGGSEQYF
.	TRBV6-5	TRBJ1-3	.	TGTGCCACCCGCAGACCTAGCTCTGGAAACACCATATATTTT	CATRRPSSGNTIYF
.	TRBV15	TRBJ1-5	.	TGTGCCACCAGCAGAATGGGCCAGCCCCAGCATTTT	CATSRMGQPQHF
.	TRBV24-1	TRBJ2-2	.	TGTGCCACCAGTGATTTGCCTGGCGGGAACACCGGGGAGCTGTTTTTT	CATSDLPGGNTGELFF
.	TRBV10-3	TRBJ2-7	TRBD2	TGTGCCATCAGTGATAAACTAGCGGGAGGGATAGGCGCCTACGAGCAGTACTTC	CAISDKLAGGIGAYEQYF
.	TRBV11-2	TRBJ1-3	TRBD1	TGTGCCAGCAGCCGGGACAGTCACTCTGGAAACACCATATATTTT	CASSRDSHSGNTIYF
.	TRBV7-2	TRBJ1-6	.	TGTGCCAGCAGCTCAGGACTACTCTATAATTCACCCCTCCACTTT	CASSSGLLYNSPLHF
.	TRBV19	TRBJ1-6	.	TGTGCCAGTAGTATATCTGGGGGCGAGTCTTCACCCCTCCACTTT	CASSISGGESSPLHF
.	TRBV6-5	TRBJ2-3	TRBD1	TGTGCCAGCAAACTGCAGGGGGCCAGCACAGATACGCAGTATTTT	CASKLQGASTDTQYF
.	TRBV15	TRBJ1-5	.	TGTGCCACCAGCAGAGATGCAGGGGAGCCCCAGCATTTT	CATSRDAGEPQHF
once	TRBV13	TRBJ2-3	TRBD1	TGTGCCAGCAGTTTCACAGGGGTGGGACGGGCAGATACGCAGTATTTT	CASSFTGVGRADTQYF
.	TRBV4-3	TRBJ2-1	.	TGCGCCAGCAGCCAAGGAGCTAGCGAGGCTTTTGAGCAGTTCTTC	CASSQGASEAFEQFF